This is a list of T cell receptor beta chains from one sample in a study of regulatory T cells in long-lasting Graves disease. One entry per CDR3 protein, called by TCRdb with MiXCR from the multiplex PCR reads. Among about 430,000 distinct CDR3 sequences listed, roughly 15% were seen once. These sequences were also reported in another study, on T cells in Graves' hyperthyroidism and ophthalmopathy.

The sample consisted of peripheral blood mononuclear cells (PBMCs), taken at new diagnosis, from a patient treated with antithyroid drugs. These TCRs come from a woman between 40 and 50 years old with Graves disease. The CDR3 runs from the conserved cysteine through the conserved F or W. D genes are given only for firm matches. Clone size, where shown, is once, few, many, or a class for clones that have expanded.

clone_size	d_call	v_call	j_call	cdr3_aa	cdr3_nt
few	TRBD1	TRBV28	TRBJ2-7	CASSPAPDRGYSYEQYF	TGTGCCAGCAGCCCCGCTCCCGACAGGGGTTACTCCTACGAGCAGTACTTC
many	TRBD1	TRBV27	TRBJ2-7	CASSKQTGAWEQYF	TGTGCCAGCAGTAAGCAGACAGGGGCCTGGGAGCAGTACTTC
few	.	TRBV5-1	TRBJ2-3	CASSSDTLDTQYF	TGCGCCAGCAGCTCGGACACCCTAGATACGCAGTATTTT
.	.	TRBV5-1	TRBJ2-5	CASSPFGGLQETQYF	TGCGCCAGCAGTCCCTTTGGGGGGCTCCAAGAGACCCAGTACTTC
many	.	TRBV6-5	TRBJ2-2	CASSYSRGAVDTGELFF	TGTGCCAGCAGTTACTCGAGAGGTGCGGTGGACACCGGGGAGCTGTTTTTT
few	TRBD1	TRBV5-1	TRBJ1-1	CASSTGQVMNTEAFF	TGCGCCAGCAGCACGGGACAGGTCATGAACACTGAAGCTTTCTTT
many	.	TRBV28	TRBJ1-5	CASSLSGGNQPQHF	TGTGCCAGCAGTTTATCAGGGGGCAATCAGCCCCAGCATTTT
many	.	TRBV20-1	TRBJ2-1	CSARARAPTFYNEQFF	TGCAGTGCTAGAGCCCGTGCGCCTACATTTTACAATGAGCAGTTCTTC
many	.	TRBV28	TRBJ1-3	CASSLFQGGSGNTIYF	TGTGCCAGCAGCCTCTTTCAAGGGGGCTCTGGAAACACCATATATTTT
many	TRBD2	TRBV28	TRBJ2-1	CASSPEGASGSYNEQFF	TGTGCCAGCTCCCCCGAGGGCGCTAGCGGATCCTACAATGAGCAGTTCTTC
few	TRBD1	TRBV19	TRBJ1-1	CASTDRGTEAFF	TGTGCCAGTACCGACAGGGGTACTGAAGCTTTCTTT
many	TRBD1	TRBV11-3	TRBJ2-7	CASSLVGTGHKAYEQYF	TGTGCCAGCAGCTTAGTTGGGACAGGGCATAAAGCCTACGAGCAGTACTTC
many	.	TRBV12-5	TRBJ2-7	CASGLILDGYTSGQYF	TGTGCTAGTGGTTTGATCCTTGACGGGTATACGAGCGGGCAGTACTTC
many	TRBD1	TRBV5-1	TRBJ1-1	CASSPYDRGQAFF	TGCGCCAGCAGCCCATACGACAGGGGGCAAGCTTTCTTT
many	.	TRBV28	TRBJ2-7	CASSFLVGGKYEQYF	TGTGCCAGCAGTTTTCTGGTGGGTGGAAAATACGAGCAGTACTTC
many	TRBD2	TRBV28	TRBJ2-2	CATQRELGGELFF	TGTGCCACCCAGCGGGAGCTGGGCGGGGAGCTGTTTTTT
many	.	TRBV6-1	TRBJ2-7	CASLGSEQYF	TGTGCCAGCTTGGGATCCGAACAGTACTTC
many	TRBD1	TRBV12-3/TRBV12-4	TRBJ1-2	CASSRTGWRGYTF	TGTGCCAGCAGTAGGACAGGGTGGCGGGGCTACACCTTC
few	TRBD2	TRBV11-2	TRBJ2-1	CASSPSGISYNEQFF	TGTGCCAGCAGCCCCAGCGGGATCTCCTACAATGAGCAGTTCTTC
many	.	TRBV11-2	TRBJ2-7	CASSLDGGLYEQYF	TGTGCCAGCAGCTTAGATGGAGGGCTCTACGAGCAGTACTTC
many	.	TRBV27	TRBJ1-4	CASNAWGSPNEKLFF	TGTGCCAGCAACGCGTGGGGCAGTCCTAATGAAAAACTGTTTTTT
.	TRBD2	TRBV12-5	TRBJ2-7	CASGSGLAGVYEQYF	TGTGCTAGTGGGTCGGGACTAGCGGGAGTTTACGAGCAGTACTTC
many	TRBD1	TRBV12-3/TRBV12-4	TRBJ2-5	CASSPGTGAETQYF	TGTGCCAGCAGCCCCGGGACAGGCGCGGAGACCCAGTACTTC
many	.	TRBV20-1	TRBJ2-3	CSAQPQEGAPSTDTQYF	TGCAGTGCCCAACCCCAGGAGGGGGCCCCCAGCACAGATACGCAGTATTTT
few	.	TRBV5-1	TRBJ2-5	CASTGAELETQYF	TGCGCCAGCACCGGAGCGGAGTTGGAGACCCAGTACTTC
.	.	TRBV5-6	TRBJ2-7	CASSWADQSDEQYF	TGTGCCAGCAGCTGGGCAGACCAATCCGACGAGCAGTACTTC
many	.	TRBV28	TRBJ2-2	CASIENTGELFF	TGTGCCAGCATAGAGAACACCGGGGAGCTGTTTTTT
many	.	TRBV7-8	TRBJ2-7	CASSSSLLTEQYF	TGTGCCAGCAGCTCGTCCCTTCTTACCGAGCAGTACTTC
many	.	TRBV11-2	TRBJ2-7	CASSQGAGNEQYF	TGTGCCAGCAGCCAAGGAGCCGGGAACGAGCAGTACTTC
few	.	TRBV6-1	TRBJ2-5	CASSRPGDETQYF	TGTGCCAGCAGTAGGCCTGGGGATGAGACCCAGTACTTC
many	.	TRBV18	TRBJ2-1	CASTPGDNEQFF	TGTGCCAGCACCCCGGGGGACAATGAGCAGTTCTTC
.	.	TRBV3-1	TRBJ2-5	CASSQVVLVSPRESETQYF	TGTGCCAGCAGCCAAGTGGTATTGGTGTCTCCCCGCGAATCAGAGACCCAGTACTTC